This T cell receptor (beta chain) was identified in a study of T cells in Graves' hyperthyroidism and ophthalmopathy. Findings of the study overall: Ophthalmopathy cases were set apart from stable hyperthyroidism by a 13 V-J model. Blood samples included most of the expanded thyroid clonotypes exceeding 0.001.

Amplification yielded TCR beta CDR3 regions, with RNA transcripts as the source. Using the HTBI primer set, a first-round RT-PCR was run on the TCR CDR3. TCRdb itself ran the multiplex PCR reads through MiXCR, one entry per CDR3 protein. The sample contains 250,000 to 300,000 distinct CDR3 sequences, just over 14% of which appear only once. The blood was taken when hyperthyroidism was first diagnosed, before any ophthalmopathy symptoms showed up. V was clipped by 3 bases and J by 3 bases, with 2 bases between them. Germline V gene lookup returns CDR1 SNHLY and CDR2 FYNNEI. This CDR3 contains 11 residues. This clonotype was detected many times. Antigen unknown.

The source material was blood. The chain carries TRBV2 and TRBJ1-2, with unresolved D. This clonotype originated in a woman in her 40s with Graves' hyperthyroidism that later progressed to Graves' ophthalmopathy. The CDR3 here is CASSEDYGYTF. The CDR3 DNA reads as TGTGCCAGCAGTGAGGACTATGGCTACACCTTC.